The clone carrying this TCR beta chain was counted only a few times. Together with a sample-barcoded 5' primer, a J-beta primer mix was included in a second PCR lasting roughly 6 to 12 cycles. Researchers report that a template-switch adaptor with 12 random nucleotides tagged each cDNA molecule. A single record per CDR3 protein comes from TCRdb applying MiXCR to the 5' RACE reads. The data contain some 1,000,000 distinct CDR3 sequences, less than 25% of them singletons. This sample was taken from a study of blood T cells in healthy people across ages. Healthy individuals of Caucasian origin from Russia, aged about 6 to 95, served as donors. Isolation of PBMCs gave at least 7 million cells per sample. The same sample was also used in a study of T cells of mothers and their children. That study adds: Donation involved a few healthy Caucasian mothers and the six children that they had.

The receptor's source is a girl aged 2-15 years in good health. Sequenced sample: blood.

The CDR3: CASSLRLPAQETQYF. The CDR3 DNA is TGTGCCAGCAGCTTACGGTTGCCGGCCCAAGAGACCCAGTACTTC. The rearrangement joins TRBV11-2 to TRBJ2-5; D is unclear. The CDR3 sequence is 15 residues long. Germline assignment: CDR1 SGHAT and CDR2 FQNNGV. V lost 2 bases and J 1 base, leaving 11 bases between the germline ends.